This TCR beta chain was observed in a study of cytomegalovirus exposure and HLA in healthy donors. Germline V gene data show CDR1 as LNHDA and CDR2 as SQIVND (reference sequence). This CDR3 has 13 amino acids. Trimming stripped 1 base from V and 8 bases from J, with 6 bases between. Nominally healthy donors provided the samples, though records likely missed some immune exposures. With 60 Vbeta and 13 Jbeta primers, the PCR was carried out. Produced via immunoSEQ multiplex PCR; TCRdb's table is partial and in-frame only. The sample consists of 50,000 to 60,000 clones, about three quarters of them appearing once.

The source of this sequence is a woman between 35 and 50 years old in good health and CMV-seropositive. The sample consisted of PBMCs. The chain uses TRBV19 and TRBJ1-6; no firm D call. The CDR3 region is CASSIAADSPLHF. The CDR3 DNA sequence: TGTGCCAGTAGTATAGCCGCAGATTCACCCCTCCACTTT.